Presented here are 8 T cell receptor beta chains from one specimen sequenced in a study of beta chain features in type 1 diabetes (dated by TCRdb to between 2018 and 2020). The study at large found these results: A moderate but significant shortening of TCRB CDR3 length was observed in type 1 diabetes patients in all four CD4+ subsets.

The method was the immunoSEQ multiplex PCR assay. The High Capacity cDNA Reverse Transcription Kit was used to reverse transcribe all of the isolated RNA, meaning that expressed TCRB transcripts were what got sequenced. TCRdb retrieved this table from immuneACCESS and kept in-frame rearrangements only. Not all clones are present; in checked studies, unresolved V genes account for under half, and no reason is known for the remainder. This sample gives fewer than 300,000 clones in total; roughly 11% of them show up just once. The ten largest clones represent around 0.017% of the sample. Antigens for these TCRs are unknown. Material: naive CD4+ T cells from blood. The sample's cell subset or site, from its label and the paper: true naive CD4+ T cells. The source of these receptors is a man aged 30-40 years with type 1 diabetes.

This clone was picked up a small number of times. The chain uses TRBV7-9 and TRBJ1-5; 12 bases fit TRBD1. The germline gives CDR1 SEHNR, CDR2 FQNEAQ (reference sequence). The CDR3 contains 15 residues. The trim removed 5 bases at V and 5 bases at J, leaving 4 bases unmatched. Written as DNA, the CDR3 is TGTGCCAGCAGCCCAGGGACAGGGGGCGATCAGCCCCAGCATTTT. Its translation: CASSPGTGGDQPQHF.

This clone was observed a handful of times. The chain joins TRBV7-9 to TRBJ2-3; TRBD1 matches 8 bases. Trimming removed 5 bases from V and 0 bases from J; junction bases left unmatched: 4. The CDR3 is 15 amino acids. Germline V gives CDR1 SEHNR, CDR2 FQNEAQ (reference sequence). The CDR3 nucleotides are TGTGCCAGCAGCCATAGGACAGGGAGCACAGATACGCAGTATTTT. Residues: CASSHRTGSTDTQYF.

The V gene is TRBV6-5, the J gene TRBJ1-4; no firm D call. CDR3 size: 13 residues. The germline V and J ends were trimmed by 3 bases and 4 bases, with 6 bases remaining between them. Germline assignment: CDR1 MNHEY and CDR2 SVGAGI. The CDR3 protein is CASSYSINEKLFF. As DNA, the CDR3 is TGTGCCAGCAGTTATTCTATTAATGAAAAACTGTTTTTT.

V gene TRBV11-2 combines with J gene TRBJ2-2, with TRBD2 as a possible D gene (6 bases). Germline loops: CDR1 SGHAT, CDR2 FQNNGV. The CDR3 spans 15 residues. Trimming left V 3 bases short and J 4 bases short, with 12 bases between. The CDR3 loop is CASSFSKGGTGELFF. In DNA, the CDR3 is TGTGCCAGCAGCTTTTCAAAGGGAGGCACCGGGGAGCTGTTTTTT.

This sequence joins TRBV7-3 and TRBJ2-5; tentatively, D is TRBD2 (6 bases). The V gene's germline CDR1 is SGHTA and CDR2 FQGTGA. V was clipped by 6 bases and J by 4 bases, with 12 bases between them. CDR3 length: 13 amino acids. CDR3 in DNA: TGTGCCAGCAGACCGGACGGGGGAGAGACCCAGTACTTC. It translates to CASRPDGGETQYF.

This clone was detected a few times. The chain joins TRBV29-1 to TRBJ1-1; TRBD1 might be the D (6 bases). Germline loops: CDR1 SQVTM, CDR2 ANQGSEA. Trimming cost V 0 bases and J 4 bases, with 21 bases left between them. The CDR3 is made up of 17 amino acids. CDR3 coding DNA: TGCAGCGTTGAAGATACGGGAGGAGGGGGATGGGGCACTGAAGCTTTCTTT. Translating gives CSVEDTGGGGWGTEAFF.

The chain links TRBV30 to TRBJ1-2, with a possible D match to TRBD1 (5 bases). This CDR3 is built from 11 residues. V lost 2 bases and J lost 8, with 9 bases in between. Germline assignment: CDR1 GTSNPN and CDR2 SVGIG (reference sequence). CDR3 sequence (DNA): TGTGCCTGGAGTCAAGGGGTCGGCTACACCTTC. It translates to CAWSQGVGYTF.

This clone was observed a handful of times. Other DNA sequences in the same sample also yield this CDR3. The chain carries TRBV9 and TRBJ1-4, with 8 bases identical to TRBD1. This CDR3 comprises 13 residues. The germline V gene encodes CDR1 SGDLS and CDR2 YYNGEE. Trimming took 4 bases from V and 8 from J; bases not matched to a gene: 4. The CDR3 sequence is CASSPRTGEKLFF. CDR3 in DNA: TGTGCCAGCAGCCCACGGACAGGGGAAAAACTGTTTTTT.